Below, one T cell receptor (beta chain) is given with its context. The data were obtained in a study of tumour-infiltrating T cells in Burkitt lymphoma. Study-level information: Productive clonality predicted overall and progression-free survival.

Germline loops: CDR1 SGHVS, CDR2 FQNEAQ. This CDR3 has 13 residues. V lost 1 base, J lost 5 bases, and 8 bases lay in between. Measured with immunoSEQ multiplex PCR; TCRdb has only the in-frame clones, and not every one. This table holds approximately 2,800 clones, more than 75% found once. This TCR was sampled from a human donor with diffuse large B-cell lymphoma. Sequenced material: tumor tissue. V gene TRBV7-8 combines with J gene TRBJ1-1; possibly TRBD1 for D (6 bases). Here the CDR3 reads CASSLVGATEAFF. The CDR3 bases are TGTGCCAGCAGCTTAGTGGGGGCGACTGAAGCTTTCTTT. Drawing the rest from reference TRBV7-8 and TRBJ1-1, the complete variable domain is GAGVSQSPRYKVAKRGQDVALRCDPISGHVSLFWYQQALGQGPEFLTYFQNEAQLDKSGLPSDRFFAERPEGSVSTLKIQRTQQEDSAVYLCASSLVGATEAFFGQGTRLTVV.